The 30 T cell receptor beta chains listed next were all sequenced from one sample in a study of cytomegalovirus exposure and HLA in healthy donors (dated by TCRdb to the late 2010s). The receptor library was made with the immunoSEQ multiplex PCR assay. For the multiplex PCR, a mixture combining 60 forward primers for TCR Vbeta segments and 13 reverse primers for TCR Jbeta segments was used. TCRdb re-hosts the immuneACCESS table, in-frame sequences only. Its copies lack some clones; in the studies checked, an unresolved V gene accounts for under half of them, and the cause for the rest is not known. This sample's table has entries for nearly 35,000 clones. The ten largest clones take up roughly 3.5% of the sample. The sequenced sample was PBMCs. The receptors were sampled from a woman aged 40 to 55 in good health and CMV-seropositive.

The chain combines TRBV29-1 with TRBJ1-1, with D possibly matching TRBD1 (5 bases). This CDR3 is 12 amino acids long. Germline V gene lookup returns CDR1 SQVTM and CDR2 ANQGSEA. The V gene lost 0 bases and the J gene lost 4 bases, with 6 bases spanning the gap. The CDR3: CSVEDRVTEAFF. DNA for the CDR3: TGCAGCGTTGAAGACAGGGTCACTGAAGCTTTCTTT.

The chain carries TRBV7-2 and TRBJ2-7, with TRBD2 identical over 8 bases. In germline, CDR1 is SGHTA, CDR2 FQGNSA. CDR3 length equals 13 residues. V lost 6 bases to trimming and J lost 2 bases; unmatched junction nucleotides: 3. The CDR3 DNA reads TGTGCCAGCAGGGAGCGGGGGCCCTACGAGCAGTACTTC. It is translated as CASRERGPYEQYF.

V gene TRBV2 combines with J gene TRBJ1-2; a possible D gene is TRBD1 (5 bases). There are 14 residues in the CDR3. Germline-derived CDR1 and CDR2 are SNHLY and FYNNEI. The V gene lost 2 bases and the J gene lost 2 bases, with 9 bases spanning the gap. In DNA form, the CDR3 reads TGTGCCAGCAGTGAACGGGGGAGAAACTATGGCTACACCTTC. Its protein is CASSERGRNYGYTF. Full variable domain (missing parts from reference TRBV2 and TRBJ1-2): EPEVTQTPSHQVTQMGQEVILRCVPISNHLYFYWYRQILGQKVEFLVSFYNNEISEKSEIFDDQFSVERPDGSNFTLKIRSTKLEDSAMYFCASSERGRNYGYTFGSGTRLTVV.

The chain carries TRBV28 and TRBJ2-7; D possibly corresponds to TRBD1 (5 bases). The V gene's germline CDR1 is MDHEN and CDR2 SYDVKM. V lost 8 bases and J 7 bases, leaving 21 bases between the germline ends. This CDR3 comprises 14 residues. DNA for the CDR3: TGTGCCAGCCAAACACGACAGATTCCCCTGGAGCAGTACTTC. Translating it yields CASQTRQIPLEQYF.

The V gene is TRBV28, the J gene TRBJ2-1; 7 bases agree with TRBD2. The ends lost 4 bases at V and 7 bases at J; junction bases unmatched: 7. Germline V CDR1 and CDR2: MDHEN, SYDVKM. This CDR3 comprises 14 residues. CDR3 loop: CASSSRLGGNEQFF. The CDR3 DNA reads TGTGCCAGCAGTTCCCGATTGGGGGGGAATGAGCAGTTCTTC.

The CDR3, as DNA: TGTGCCTGGAGCCCTGGAGGGACAGCCTCTCTAGGAGCTTTCTTT. Translated: CAWSPGGTASLGAFF. This chain uses TRBV30 with TRBJ1-1; TRBD1 agrees at 7 bases. With 3 bases clipped from V and 10 bases from J, the junction kept 17 bases outside the gene matches. The CDR3 is 15 residues long. Germline V gene sequence: CDR1 GTSNPN, CDR2 SVGIG (reference sequence).

The genes are TRBV4-2 and TRBJ1-2, with TRBD1 as a possible D gene (5 bases). Trimming took off 3 bases at V and 4 bases at J, with 9 bases between the two ends. CDR3 length: 13 amino acids. Germline lookup yields CDR1 LGHNA and CDR2 YNFKEQ. The CDR3 region is CASSQTAVYGYTF. In DNA form, the CDR3 reads TGTGCCAGCAGCCAGACAGCTGTCTATGGCTACACCTTC.

The rearrangement links TRBV9 to TRBJ1-1, with 8 bases that match TRBD1. V dropped 4 bases and J dropped 10; count of bases not matched to a gene: 9. The CDR3 is 13 residues long. CDR1 SGDLS and CDR2 YYNGEE come from the germline V gene. CDR3 sequence (DNA): TGTGCCAGCAGCCCCAAGGACAGGGTTGTAGCTTTCTTT. Translation: CASSPKDRVVAFF.

The chain couples TRBV28 to TRBJ2-3; D unclear. The V gene lost 5 bases and the J gene lost 6 bases, with 18 bases spanning the gap. Germline V gene data show CDR1 as MDHEN and CDR2 as SYDVKM. This CDR3 contains 15 residues. CDR3 loop: CASSLPGFAADTQYF. CDR3 coding DNA: TGTGCCAGCAGTCTACCAGGTTTTGCTGCGGATACGCAGTATTTT.

This chain uses TRBV9 with TRBJ2-1; tentative D call: TRBD1 (5 bases). Trimming left V 6 bases short and J 4 bases short, with 17 bases between. CDR3 size: 15 residues. Per the germline V gene, CDR1 is SGDLS and CDR2 is YYNGEE. CDR3 nucleotide sequence: TGTGCCAGCACAGCCAGGGAAAGTCCTTACAATGAGCAGTTCTTC. Translating it yields CASTARESPYNEQFF.

The chain is built from TRBV4-1 and TRBJ2-4; D not certain. This CDR3 is built from 16 residues. CDR1 and CDR2 (germline): MGHRA, YSYEKL. The V and J ends lost 5 bases and 0 bases respectively, with 14 bases between them. This CDR3 is CASSKRQNLAKNIQYF. Here the CDR3 DNA reads TGCGCCAGCAGCAAACGACAAAATCTAGCCAAAAACATTCAGTACTTC.

Notes on this clone: One end of the junction does not line up with germline, which may come from a read error. V gene TRBV6-4 combines with J gene TRBJ1-1, with D unclear. In germline, CDR1 is MRHNA, CDR2 SNTAGT. This CDR3 region has 12 residues. CDR3 in DNA: TGTGCCAGCAGTGACTCGAGTGGGGTACGACTATTT. As protein: CASSDSSGVRLF.

The J gene is TRBJ1-1, the V gene TRBV5-1; tentatively, D is TRBD1 (5 bases). Deletions cut 1 base from V and 1 base from J, with 8 bases between. The germline V gene has CDR1 SGHRS and CDR2 YFSETQ. The CDR3 loop spans 14 amino acids. The CDR3 DNA reads as TGCGCCAGCAGCTTGCACAGGCCGAACACTGAAGCTTTCTTT. Translating it yields CASSLHRPNTEAFF.

CDR3 sequence: CASSLGTSAYEQYF. DNA for the CDR3: TGTGCCAGCAGCCTCGGGACTAGCGCCTACGAGCAGTACTTC. The V and J genes are TRBV9 and TRBJ2-7; 10 positions match TRBD2. V shed 4 bases and J 2 bases; nucleotides not matched to a gene: 3. Per germline, CDR1 SGDLS and CDR2 YYNGEE. This CDR3 is 14 amino acids long.

The chain combines TRBV5-1 with TRBJ1-1; a possible D gene is TRBD1 (5 bases). The CDR3 is made up of 15 amino acids. From germline, CDR1 is SGHRS and CDR2 YFSETQ. V dropped 4 bases and J dropped 1 base, with 14 bases sitting between them. CDR3 loop: CASSPGDSENTEAFF. For the CDR3, the DNA is TGCGCCAGCAGCCCCGGAGACAGCGAGAACACTGAAGCTTTCTTT.

The chain joins TRBV19 to TRBJ2-2; possible D gene TRBD1, 6 bases. The germline V gene has CDR1 LNHDA and CDR2 SQIVND (reference sequence). Deletions cut 9 bases from V and 7 bases from J, with 21 bases between. There are 15 residues in the CDR3. Written as DNA, the CDR3 is TGTGCCAGCTCCCTTCAGGCAGGGGCCAGCGGGGAGCTGTTTTTT. The encoded protein is CASSLQAGASGELFF.

The chain couples TRBV7-2 to TRBJ2-1; 7 nucleotides line up with TRBD2. V dropped 3 bases and J dropped 13; count of bases not matched to a gene: 9. The CDR3 extends over 13 amino acids. CDR1 SGHTA and CDR2 FQGNSA come from the germline V gene. The CDR3: CASSFQRESIQFF. In nucleotides, the CDR3 is TGTGCCAGCAGCTTCCAGCGGGAATCTATACAGTTCTTC.

The V and J genes are TRBV7-6 and TRBJ1-2, with TRBD1 as a possible D gene (6 bases). Trimming stripped 1 base from V and 4 bases from J, with 7 bases between. Germline-derived CDR1 and CDR2 are SGHVS and FNYEAQ. CDR3 length: 13 amino acids. CDR3 residues: CASSLGGGYGYTF. The CDR3 nucleotides read TGTGCCAGCAGCTTAGGAGGGGGCTATGGCTACACCTTC.

The gene calls are TRBV2 and TRBJ2-3, with 7 bases fitting TRBD2. V shed 6 bases and J 4 bases; nucleotides not matched to a gene: 4. The CDR3 is 13 residues long. Per the germline V gene, CDR1 is SNHLY and CDR2 is FYNNEI. CDR3 in DNA: TGTGCCAGCAGCGGACTAGTCTCAGATACGCAGTATTTT. It encodes CASSGLVSDTQYF.

Frequency places this clone as medium-sized. V is TRBV25-1 and J is TRBJ2-1, with 9 bases aligning to TRBD1. With V trimmed by 6 bases and J by 6 bases, 6 bases remained unmatched. This CDR3 comprises 14 residues. Germline V gene lookup returns CDR1 MGHDK and CDR2 SYGVNS. The CDR3 DNA sequence: TGTGCCAGCAGGAGGACAGGGGAGGGCAATGAGCAGTTCTTC. It translates to CASRRTGEGNEQFF. The full variable domain, completed using reference TRBV25-1 and TRBJ2-1, is EADIYQTPRYLVIGTGKKITLECSQTMGHDKMYWYQQDPGMELHLIHYSYGVNSTEKGDLSSESTVSRIRTEHFPLTLESARPSHTSQYLCASRRTGEGNEQFFGPGTRLTVL.

V gene TRBV4-3 combines with J gene TRBJ1-1; D may be TRBD1 (6 bases). Germline V gene sequence: CDR1 LGHNA, CDR2 YSLEER. The CDR3 totals 15 residues. Between the trimmed V and J ends, which lost 4 bases and 1 base, there was a span of 13 bases. CDR3 sequence reads: CASSRGHGGNTEAFF. Written as DNA, the CDR3 is TGCGCCAGCAGCCGGGGGCATGGAGGGAACACTGAAGCTTTCTTT.

V gene TRBV29-1 combines with J gene TRBJ2-1; 10 nucleotides match TRBD2. Germline V lookup: CDR1 SQVTM, CDR2 ANQGSEA. This CDR3 region has 16 residues. V dropped 7 bases and J dropped 5; count of bases not matched to a gene: 14. The CDR3 DNA reads as TGCAGCGCCCACGGGGCACTAGCGGGGTCCGACAATGAGCAGTTCTTC. Its translation is CSAHGALAGSDNEQFF.

The V gene is TRBV6-5, the J gene TRBJ2-7; 9 bases are a match to TRBD1. Germline CDR1 is MNHEY and CDR2 is SVGAGI. After removal of 5 bases from V and 2 bases from J, the junction contained 4 bases not matched to a gene. This CDR3 has 14 residues. CDR3 sequence reads: CASSVGQGPYEQYF. For the CDR3, the DNA is TGTGCCAGCAGTGTGGGACAGGGACCCTACGAGCAGTACTTC.

The chain recombines TRBV7-9 with TRBJ1-2, with TRBD1 matching 7 bases. The length of the CDR3 is 14 residues. The trim removed 4 bases at V and 8 bases at J, leaving 10 bases unmatched. Germline V gene lookup returns CDR1 SEHNR and CDR2 FQNEAQ (reference sequence). The CDR3 coding sequence is TGTGCCAGCAGCTCCAACAGGGGATTCGGCGGCTACACCTTC. It yields the protein CASSSNRGFGGYTF.

This rearrangement joins TRBV10-1 to TRBJ1-2; possible D gene TRBD1, 6 bases. V was cut by 9 bases and J by 4 bases, with 12 bases left in between. Germline loops: CDR1 WNHNN, CDR2 SYGVQD (reference sequence). CDR3 length: 12 amino acids. CDR3 residues: CARLLGGYGYTF. The DNA for the CDR3 is TGCGCCAGGTTGTTAGGGGGCTATGGCTACACCTTC.

The chain has TRBV5-4 and TRBJ2-3, with TRBD2 as a possible D gene (6 bases). The CDR3 is 15 residues long. Looked up from germline, CDR1 is SGHNT and CDR2 is YYREEE (reference sequence). Trimming removed 2 bases at V and 0 bases at J, with 10 bases between. The DNA of the CDR3 is TGTGCCAGCAGCTTTTCCGGGACTAGCACAGATACGCAGTATTTT. Translation gives CASSFSGTSTDTQYF.

The chain couples TRBV5-4 to TRBJ2-7; 8 bases fit TRBD2. The CDR3 totals 15 residues. Germline V lookup: CDR1 SGHNT, CDR2 YYREEE (reference sequence). The V segment lost 2 bases and the J segment 1 base; nucleotides outside the gene matches: 5. CDR3 amino acids: CASSFIGTSSYEQYF. The CDR3 DNA reads TGTGCCAGCAGCTTTATCGGGACTAGTTCCTACGAGCAGTACTTC.

The chain has TRBV27 and TRBJ2-7; 14 bases are shared with TRBD2. This CDR3 is 15 amino acids long. Germline CDR1 MNHEY, CDR2 SMNVEV (reference sequence). The V and J ends lost 5 bases and 7 bases, in that order; junction bases with no gene match: 7. The CDR3 region has the DNA TGTGCCAGCAGTACGCGGACTAGCGGGGGGAGGGAGCAGTACTTC. It yields the protein CASSTRTSGGREQYF.

The gene calls are TRBV6-1 and TRBJ1-2; TRBD1 matches at 8 bases. V lost 4 bases, J lost 1 base, and 8 bases stayed unmatched. This CDR3 spans 16 amino acids. Per germline, CDR1 MNHNS and CDR2 SASEGT. The DNA of the CDR3 is TGTGCCAGCAGTGTCCCGGGACAGGCTCTTAACTATGGCTACACCTTC. It translates to CASSVPGQALNYGYTF.

The V gene is TRBV2, the J gene TRBJ1-5; 8 bases agree with TRBD1. In germline, CDR1 is SNHLY, CDR2 FYNNEI. With 6 bases clipped from V and 5 bases from J, the junction kept 3 bases outside the gene matches. This CDR3 is 13 amino acids long. The CDR3 loop reads CASRGTGDQPQHF. The CDR3 DNA is TGTGCCAGCAGGGGGACAGGTGATCAGCCCCAGCATTTT.